Sequencing of this T cell receptor (beta chain) was carried out in a study of cytomegalovirus exposure and HLA in healthy donors. Sequenced by immunoSEQ multiplex PCR; TCRdb stores in-frame clones only, minus some. The table includes 70,000 to 75,000 clones, about 94% detected once. Germline V gene data show CDR1 as SGHTA and CDR2 as FQGNSA. V was pared by 3 bases and J by 1 base, with 10 bases between. CDR3 length: 14 residues. V and J are TRBV7-2 and TRBJ2-7; maybe TRBD2 (6 bases). Sequenced: PBMCs. The origin of this receptor is a woman under 30 in good health and CMV-seronegative. The CDR3 DNA reads as TGTGCCAGCAGCTTCCGGACTACGTCCTACGAGCAGTACTTC. Encoded protein: CASSFRTTSYEQYF.